The next 31 T cell receptor beta chains were all read from a single sample in a study of T cell repertoires in cytomegalovirus infection. TCRdb ran MiXCR on the reads and lists one entry per CDR3 protein. In the table there are a few hundred thousand distinct CDR3 sequences, 8% to 9.5% of which are singletons. The material sequenced was PBMCs. Every receptor here comes from a human donor in good health (CMV status not recorded). Some clones in this sample may be carry-over from other donors' samples.

The rearrangement links TRBV20-1 to TRBJ1-5; the D gene is possibly TRBD1 (5 bases). This CDR3 has 14 residues. Germline CDR1 and CDR2: DFQATT and SNEGSKA (reference sequence). Trimming stripped 1 base from V and 5 bases from J, with 12 bases between. In DNA form, the CDR3 reads TGCAGTGCTAGAGCCCTTCGGGGGTATCAGCCCCAGCATTTT. Translation gives CSARALRGYQPQHF.

This chain's CDR3 is CASSYDSGGLGDTQYF. DNA of the CDR3: TGTGCCAGCAGTTATGATAGCGGGGGGCTAGGTGATACGCAGTATTTT. This chain uses TRBV12-3 or TRBV12-4 with TRBJ2-3; TRBD2 agrees at 10 bases. J gave up 6 bases and V 4 bases, and 10 bases lay outside the gene matches. CDR3 length: 16 residues.

CDR3 coding DNA: TGTGCCAGCAGTGGCGGCCGGGAGCTGTTTTTT. Translated, it gives CASSGGRELFF. The V gene is TRBV27, the J gene TRBJ2-2; D remains unclear. The CDR3 sequence is 11 residues long. In germline, CDR1 is MNHEY, CDR2 SMNVEV (reference sequence). Trimming removed 5 bases from V and 9 bases from J, with 7 bases in between.

This clonotype was picked up many times. The chain links TRBV7-2 to TRBJ2-7; 7 bases agree with TRBD2. Trimming cost V 1 base and J 1 base; bases outside gene matches: 7. The CDR3 extends over 16 amino acids. The germline CDR1 and CDR2 sequences are SGHTA and FQGNSA. CDR3 nucleotide sequence: TGTGCCAGCAGCTTAGTGTCGGGAGGTAGATCCTACGAGCAGTACTTC. This codes for CASSLVSGGRSYEQYF.

The chain links TRBV20-1 to TRBJ2-1, with D tentatively TRBD2 (7 bases). Per germline, CDR1 DFQATT and CDR2 SNEGSKA (reference sequence). The CDR3 covers 15 residues. Between the trimmed V and J ends, which lost 5 bases and 2 bases, there was a span of 16 bases. For the CDR3, the DNA is TGCAGTGCTCCCACAGGGAGGGGGGCCTACAATGAGCAGTTCTTC. Protein product: CSAPTGRGAYNEQFF.

The gene calls are TRBV20-1 and TRBJ2-7; 7 nucleotides agree with TRBD1. Looked up from germline, CDR1 is DFQATT and CDR2 is SNEGSKA (reference sequence). The J segment lost 0 bases and the V segment lost 5 bases, leaving 7 bases of the junction unmatched. The CDR3 length is 14 residues. CDR3 residues: CSAGVGDSSYEQYF. The DNA of the CDR3 is TGCAGTGCTGGGGTGGGGGACAGCTCCTACGAGCAGTACTTC.

The CDR3: CASSIGDGRNTGELFF. Written as DNA, the CDR3 is TGTGCCAGTAGTATTGGGGACGGACGGAACACCGGGGAGCTGTTTTTT. This chain joins TRBV19 and TRBJ2-2; D is perhaps TRBD1 or TRBD2 (5 bases each). The CDR3 totals 16 residues. Trimming removed 3 bases from V and 1 base from J, with 12 bases in between. The germline gives CDR1 LNHDA, CDR2 SQIVND (reference sequence).

This clonotype was seen repeatedly, ten times or more. Written as DNA, the CDR3 is TGTGCCAGCAGTCCCGAAACAGGGTACAATCAGCCCCAGCATTTT. This gives the protein CASSPETGYNQPQHF. The chain links TRBV12-3 or TRBV12-4 to TRBJ1-5; possibly TRBD1 for D (6 bases). With 5 bases removed from V and 3 bases from J, the gap between germline ends came to 14 bases. The CDR3 is 15 residues long.

This clonotype was detected a few times. The gene calls are TRBV12-3 or TRBV12-4 and TRBJ2-2; D remains ambiguous. The CDR3 has 15 residues. V lost 6 bases to trimming and J lost 7 bases, with 18 bases between them. In DNA form, the CDR3 reads TGTGCCAGCAGCCGCATAGGGCAGTTGGGCGGGGAGCTGTTTTTT. Translated, it gives CASSRIGQLGGELFF.

This clonotype came up many times. The chain employs TRBV7-6 and TRBJ1-1; maybe TRBD1 (6 bases). Between the trimmed V and J ends, which lost 3 bases and 7 bases, there was a span of 9 bases. Germline V gives CDR1 SGHVS, CDR2 FNYEAQ. The CDR3 has 12 amino acids. Here the CDR3 DNA reads TGTGCCAGCAGCTTCACAGGGCGTGAAGCTTTCTTT. This codes for CASSFTGREAFF.

This clonotype appeared a few times. The genes are TRBV7-7 and TRBJ2-5; the match to TRBD2 covers 8 bases. From germline, CDR1 is SSHAT and CDR2 FNYEAQ (reference sequence). V lost 5 bases and J lost 0; bases outside the gene matches: 11. The CDR3 consists of 17 residues. DNA for the CDR3: TGTGCCAGCAGCCAAGAGGGACTAGGGCGGTACCAAGAGACCCAGTACTTC. The encoded protein is CASSQEGLGRYQETQYF.

This clonotype came up many times. The gene calls are TRBV7-2 and TRBJ2-2, with 8 bases lining up with TRBD2. This CDR3 has 18 residues. Looked up from germline, CDR1 is SGHTA and CDR2 is FQGNSA. Losses at the gene ends were 1 base for V and 6 bases for J; bases not matched to a gene: 13. The CDR3 nucleotides read TGTGCCAGCAGCTTAGGTCCGGGACTAGGATTAAATTCCGGGGAGCTGTTTTTT. Its translation is CASSLGPGLGLNSGELFF.

This rearrangement joins TRBV20-1 to TRBJ2-6; 8 positions match TRBD1. The germline gives CDR1 DFQATT, CDR2 SNEGSKA (reference sequence). The CDR3 consists of 16 residues. The trim removed 3 bases at V and 6 bases at J, leaving 10 bases unmatched. The CDR3 bases are TGCAGTGCTAGCCAACCCCGGACAGGGCCGGCCAACGTCCTGACTTTC. Amino acid sequence: CSASQPRTGPANVLTF.

This clonotype was detected ten times or more. This CDR3 reads CSARRTSGRAEQYF. CDR3 bases: TGCAGTGCGAGACGGACTAGCGGGAGGGCAGAACAGTACTTC. This rearrangement joins TRBV20-1 to TRBJ2-7; 15 bases align to TRBD2. The V gene end was trimmed by 6 bases and the J gene end by 10 bases; junction bases not matched to a gene: 10. This CDR3 region has 14 residues. Germline CDR1 DFQATT, CDR2 SNEGSKA (reference sequence).

The sample holds many counts of this clonotype. This chain connects TRBV7-2 to TRBJ1-2, with D tentatively TRBD1 (6 bases). CDR1 SGHTA and CDR2 FQGNSA come from the germline V gene. V shed 5 bases and J shed 8 bases, with 15 bases lying between them. This CDR3 region has 13 residues. As DNA, the CDR3 is TGTGCCAGCAGCCCCCCGTCAGGGGAAGGCTACACCTTC. Amino acids: CASSPPSGEGYTF.

This clonotype was picked up a small number of times. This sequence joins TRBV20-1 and TRBJ2-1; 11 nucleotides match TRBD2. Germline CDR1 is DFQATT and CDR2 is SNEGSKA (reference sequence). This CDR3 contains 13 residues. CDR3 sequence: CSPGLAVYNEQFF. The CDR3 nucleotides are TGCAGCCCGGGACTAGCGGTTTACAATGAGCAGTTCTTC.

The rearrangement links TRBV2 to TRBJ2-4; TRBD2 is a possible D gene (6 bases). CDR1 and CDR2 (germline): SNHLY, FYNNEI. This CDR3 is 16 amino acids long. Between the trimmed V and J ends, which lost 1 base and 1 base, there was a span of 11 bases. CDR3 bases: TGTGCCAGCAGTGAAGAAAAGCGGGCGGCCAAAAACATTCAGTACTTC. The encoded protein is CASSEEKRAAKNIQYF.

The chain is built from TRBV28 and TRBJ2-1, with TRBD1 identical over 8 bases. The junction had 10 bases not matched to a gene; V was cut back by 5 bases and J by 10 bases. CDR3 length: 14 amino acids. CDR1 MDHEN and CDR2 SYDVKM come from the germline V gene. The CDR3 spells CASSRDRIILEQFF. In DNA, the CDR3 is TGTGCCAGCAGTCGGGACAGGATCATCCTAGAGCAGTTCTTC.

This clonotype was detected a few times. The rearrangement links TRBV19 to TRBJ2-6, with D tentatively TRBD1 (5 bases). CDR3 length equals 17 residues. Deletions cut 4 bases from V and 0 bases from J, with 13 bases between. Germline CDR1 is LNHDA and CDR2 is SQIVND (reference sequence). The CDR3 bases are TGTGCCAGTAGTAGGCAGGGCGGACCCTCTGGGGCCAACGTCCTGACTTTC. Encoded protein: CASSRQGGPSGANVLTF. Filled out from reference TRBV19 and TRBJ2-6, the complete variable domain reads DGGITQSPKYLFRKEGQNVTLSCEQNLNHDAMYWYRQDPGQGLRLIYYSQIVNDFQKGDIAEGYSVSREKKESFPLTVTSAQKNPTAFYLCASSRQGGPSGANVLTFGAGSRLTVL.

Only a few counts were recorded for this clonotype. The chain employs TRBV19 and TRBJ1-1, with 7 bases fitting TRBD1. Germline-derived CDR1 and CDR2 are LNHDA and SQIVND (reference sequence). The CDR3 spans 13 residues. Trimming cost V 8 bases and J 0 bases; bases outside gene matches: 3. Here the CDR3 reads CASGQDVNTEAFF. CDR3 sequence (DNA): TGTGCCAGTGGACAGGACGTGAACACTGAAGCTTTCTTT.

This clonotype was detected ten times or more. DNA of the CDR3: TGTGCCAGTAAAACCCAGGGGGCACGTAACAATCAGCCCCAGCATTTT. Translating gives CASKTQGARNNQPQHF. J is TRBJ1-5 and V is TRBV19; TRBD1 matches at 8 bases. The CDR3 length is 16 residues. Trimming at V came to 7 bases and at J to 3 bases, leaving 11 bases not matched to a gene. Germline CDR1 and CDR2: LNHDA and SQIVND (reference sequence).

This clonotype occurred a few times. The rearrangement uses TRBV20-1 and TRBJ1-1; D is uncertain. CDR1 and CDR2 (germline): DFQATT, SNEGSKA (reference sequence). V was cut by 5 bases and J by 1 base, with 14 bases left in between. CDR3 size: 14 residues. The chain's CDR3 is CSAPNSGRNTEAFF. CDR3 nucleotide sequence: TGCAGTGCTCCTAACAGTGGTCGGAACACTGAAGCTTTCTTT.

The chain links TRBV6-2 or TRBV6-3 to TRBJ1-1, with D possibly matching TRBD1 (6 bases). Germline CDR1 is MNHEY and CDR2 is SVGEGT. Trimming removed 9 bases at V and 4 bases at J, with 18 bases between. CDR3 size: 14 residues. CDR3 sequence: CASILQGWGTEAFF. CDR3 coding DNA: TGTGCCAGTATTCTACAGGGTTGGGGCACTGAAGCTTTCTTT.

The genes are TRBV6-4 and TRBJ2-2, with 9 nucleotides matching TRBD2. Germline V gene lookup returns CDR1 MRHNA and CDR2 SNTAGT. J lost 5 bases, V lost 4 bases, and 8 bases had no gene match. The CDR3 length is 16 residues. In DNA, the CDR3 is TGTGCCAGCAGTGCCTTAGCGGGAGTACGAACCGGGGAGCTGTTTTTT. This encodes CASSALAGVRTGELFF.

The chain is built from TRBV20-1 and TRBJ1-4; 7 bases are shared with TRBD1. Per germline, CDR1 DFQATT and CDR2 SNEGSKA (reference sequence). With 6 bases clipped from V and 4 bases from J, the junction kept 2 bases outside the gene matches. The CDR3 totals 12 residues. CDR3 nucleotide sequence: TGCAGTGCCGGGACAGTTAATGAAAAACTGTTTTTT. Translating gives CSAGTVNEKLFF.

The gene calls are TRBV28 and TRBJ2-3; a possible D gene is TRBD2 (6 bases). The CDR3 covers 15 residues. The V gene lost 2 bases and the J gene lost 1 base, with 10 bases spanning the gap. The V gene's germline CDR1 is MDHEN and CDR2 SYDVKM. CDR3 DNA: TGTGCCAGCAGTTTAACGGCTAGCGGCACAGATACGCAGTATTTT. It codes for CASSLTASGTDTQYF. The full variable domain, with the rest looked up from reference TRBV28 and TRBJ2-3, is DVKVTQSSRYLVKRTGEKVFLECVQDMDHENMFWYRQDPGLGLRLIYFSYDVKMKEKGDIPEGYSVSREKKERFSLILESASTNQTSMYLCASSLTASGTDTQYFGPGTRLTVL.

This clonotype is termed medium-sized (0.01 to 0.1%). This rearrangement joins TRBV7-2 to TRBJ2-2; tentative D call: TRBD1 (5 bases). V lost 2 bases and J 6 bases, leaving 10 bases between the germline ends. Germline CDR1 SGHTA, CDR2 FQGNSA. The CDR3 has 14 residues. CDR3 sequence (DNA): TGTGCCAGCAGCTTAATCAGGGTATCCGGGGAGCTGTTTTTT. It encodes CASSLIRVSGELFF.

This clonotype was recorded at least ten times. The chain uses TRBV30 and TRBJ2-7, with D possibly being TRBD1 (5 bases). Germline CDR1 GTSNPN, CDR2 SVGIG (reference sequence). The CDR3 consists of 13 residues. V was pared by 8 bases and J by 0 bases, with 14 bases between. This CDR3 is CALRAGGSYEQYF. The CDR3 region has the DNA TGTGCCCTCAGGGCCGGTGGCTCCTACGAGCAGTACTTC. Based on the CDR3 plus reference TRBV30 and TRBJ2-7, the full variable domain is SQTIHQWPATLVQPVGSPLSLECTVEGTSNPNLYWYRQAAGRGLQLLFYSVGIGQISSEVPQNLSASRPQDRQFILSSKKLLLSDSGFYLCALRAGGSYEQYFGPGTRLTVT.

This clonotype has just a few counts. The chain is built from TRBV28 and TRBJ2-2, with 10 nucleotides matching TRBD1. V gave up 7 bases and J gave up 6 bases; unmatched junction bases: 11. Germline CDR1 MDHEN, CDR2 SYDVKM. CDR3 size: 16 residues. This chain's CDR3 is CASTLPGQGLAGELFF. DNA of the CDR3: TGTGCCAGCACCCTTCCGGGACAGGGGTTAGCCGGGGAGCTGTTTTTT.

V is TRBV9 and J is TRBJ2-5; a possible D gene is TRBD2 (7 bases). Germline loops: CDR1 SGDLS, CDR2 YYNGEE. The V end lost 4 bases, the J end lost 5 bases, and 24 bases lay between the germline ends. CDR3 length: 17 residues. In nucleotides, the CDR3 is TGTGCCAGCAGCCTAGGGCGGGGGCCATCGTTTGTTGAGACCCAGTACTTC. This sequence encodes CASSLGRGPSFVETQYF. Complete variable domain (other parts from reference TRBV9 and TRBJ2-5): DSGVTQTPKHLITATGQRVTLRCSPRSGDLSVYWYQQSLDQGLQFLIQYYNGEERAKGNILERFSAQQFPDLHSELNLSSLELGDSALYFCASSLGRGPSFVETQYFGPGTRLLVL.

This clonotype was observed a handful of times. This chain links TRBV20-1 with TRBJ1-2; D gene uncertain. This CDR3 is built from 16 residues. CDR1 is DFQATT and CDR2 is SNEGSKA in the germline V gene (reference sequence). Deletions cut 3 bases from V and 1 base from J, with 18 bases between. Here the CDR3 reads CSASVFLDGFNYGYTF. As DNA, the CDR3 is TGCAGTGCTAGTGTTTTTTTAGACGGATTTAACTATGGCTACACCTTC.